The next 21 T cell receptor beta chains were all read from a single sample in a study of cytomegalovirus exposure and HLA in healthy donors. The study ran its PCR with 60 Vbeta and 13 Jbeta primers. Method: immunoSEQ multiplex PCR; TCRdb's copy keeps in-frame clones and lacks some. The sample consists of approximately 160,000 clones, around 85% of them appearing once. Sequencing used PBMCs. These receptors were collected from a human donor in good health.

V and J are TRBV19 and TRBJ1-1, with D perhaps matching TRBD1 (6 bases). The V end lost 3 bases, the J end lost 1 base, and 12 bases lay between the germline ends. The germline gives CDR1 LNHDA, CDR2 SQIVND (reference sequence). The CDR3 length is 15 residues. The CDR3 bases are TGTGCCAGTAGTATTTTGACAGGACCGAACACTGAAGCTTTCTTT. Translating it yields CASSILTGPNTEAFF.

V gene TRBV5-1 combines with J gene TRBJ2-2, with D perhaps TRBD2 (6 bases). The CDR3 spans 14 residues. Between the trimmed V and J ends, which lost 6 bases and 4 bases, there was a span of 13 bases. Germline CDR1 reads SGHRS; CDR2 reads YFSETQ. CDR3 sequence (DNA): TGCGCCAGCACGAAGCGGAGGGGCACCGGGGAGCTGTTTTTT. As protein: CASTKRRGTGELFF.

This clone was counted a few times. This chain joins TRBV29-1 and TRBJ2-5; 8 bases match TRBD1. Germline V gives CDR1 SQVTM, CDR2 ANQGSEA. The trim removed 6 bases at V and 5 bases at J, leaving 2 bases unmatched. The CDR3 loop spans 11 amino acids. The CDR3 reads CSVHRGETQYF. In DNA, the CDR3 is TGCAGCGTCCACAGGGGGGAGACCCAGTACTTC.

The CDR3 bases are TGTGCCAGCACCCCTGGGGCGTTTGGCCACGTAACAGATACGCAGTATTTT. Its protein product is CASTPGAFGHVTDTQYF. The chain recombines TRBV27 with TRBJ2-3; D might be TRBD1 (5 bases). The germline gives CDR1 MNHEY, CDR2 SMNVEV (reference sequence). The CDR3 runs 17 residues. Trimming shortened V by 7 bases and J by 3 bases, and 23 bases separated the two germline ends.

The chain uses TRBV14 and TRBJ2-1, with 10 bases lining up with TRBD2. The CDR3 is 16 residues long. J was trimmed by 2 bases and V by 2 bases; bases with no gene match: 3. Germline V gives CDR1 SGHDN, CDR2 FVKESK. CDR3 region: CASSQIAGGPYNEQFF. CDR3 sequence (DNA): TGTGCCAGCAGCCAAATAGCGGGGGGACCCTACAATGAGCAGTTCTTC.

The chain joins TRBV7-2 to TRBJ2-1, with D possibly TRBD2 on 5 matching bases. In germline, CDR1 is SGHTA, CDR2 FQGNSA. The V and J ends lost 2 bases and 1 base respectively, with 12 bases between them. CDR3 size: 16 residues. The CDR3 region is CASSLYGGGSYNEQFF. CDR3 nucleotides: TGTGCCAGCAGCTTATATGGCGGCGGGTCCTACAATGAGCAGTTCTTC.

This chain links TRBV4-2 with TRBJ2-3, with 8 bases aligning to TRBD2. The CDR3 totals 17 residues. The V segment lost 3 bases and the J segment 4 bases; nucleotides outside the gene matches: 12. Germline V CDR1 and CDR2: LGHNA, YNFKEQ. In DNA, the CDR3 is TGTGCCAGCAGCCATGGTAGCGGGGAACCCCTTTCAGATACGCAGTATTTT. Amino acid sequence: CASSHGSGEPLSDTQYF.

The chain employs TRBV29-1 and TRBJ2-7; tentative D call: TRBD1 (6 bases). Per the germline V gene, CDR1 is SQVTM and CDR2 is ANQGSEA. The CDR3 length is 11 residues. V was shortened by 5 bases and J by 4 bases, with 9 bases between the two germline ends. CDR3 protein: CSVPQGYEQYF. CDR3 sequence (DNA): TGCAGCGTTCCACAGGGTTACGAGCAGTACTTC.

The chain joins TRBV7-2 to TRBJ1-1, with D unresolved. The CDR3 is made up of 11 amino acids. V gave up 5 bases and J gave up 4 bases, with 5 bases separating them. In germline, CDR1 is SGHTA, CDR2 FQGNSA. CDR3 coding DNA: TGTGCCAGCAGCGTCCTCACTGAAGCTTTCTTT. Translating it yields CASSVLTEAFF.

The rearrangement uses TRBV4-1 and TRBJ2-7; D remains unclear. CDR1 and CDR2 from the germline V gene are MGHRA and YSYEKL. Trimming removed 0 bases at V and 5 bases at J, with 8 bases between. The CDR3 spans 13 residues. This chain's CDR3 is CASSQETNDEQYF. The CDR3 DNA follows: TGCGCCAGCAGCCAAGAGACAAACGACGAGCAGTACTTC.

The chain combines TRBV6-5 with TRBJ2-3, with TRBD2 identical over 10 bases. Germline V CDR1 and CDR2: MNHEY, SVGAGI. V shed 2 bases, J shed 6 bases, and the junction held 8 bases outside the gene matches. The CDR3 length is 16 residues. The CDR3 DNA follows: TGTGCCAGCAGTTACGGGATAGCGGGGGGTGGCGATACGCAGTATTTT. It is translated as CASSYGIAGGGDTQYF.

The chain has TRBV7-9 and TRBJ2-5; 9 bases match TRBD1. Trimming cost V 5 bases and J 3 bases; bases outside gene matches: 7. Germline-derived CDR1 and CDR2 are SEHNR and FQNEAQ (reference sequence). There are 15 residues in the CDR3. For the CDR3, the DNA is TGTGCCAGCAGCGTCGGGACAGGGCAAAAAGAGACCCAGTACTTC. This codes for CASSVGTGQKETQYF.

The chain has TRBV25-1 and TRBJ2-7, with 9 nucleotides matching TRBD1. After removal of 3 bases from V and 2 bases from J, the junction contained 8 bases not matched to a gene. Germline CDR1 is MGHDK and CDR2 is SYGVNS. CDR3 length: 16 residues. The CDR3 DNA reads TGTGCCAGCAGTGACACAGGGGGCCAATCCCCCTACGAGCAGTACTTC. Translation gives CASSDTGGQSPYEQYF.

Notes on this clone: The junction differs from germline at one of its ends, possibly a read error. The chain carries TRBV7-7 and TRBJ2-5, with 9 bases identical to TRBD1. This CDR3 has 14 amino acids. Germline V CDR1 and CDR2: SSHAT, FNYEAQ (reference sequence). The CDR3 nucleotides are TGTGCTAGCAGCTTAGGGACAGGGATTGAGACCCAGTACTTC. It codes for CASSLGTGIETQYF.

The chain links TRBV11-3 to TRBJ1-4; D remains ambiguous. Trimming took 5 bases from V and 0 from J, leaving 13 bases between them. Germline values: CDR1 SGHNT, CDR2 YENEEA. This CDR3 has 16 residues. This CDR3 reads CASSGGEGATNEKLFF. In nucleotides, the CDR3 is TGTGCCAGCAGCGGAGGAGAGGGAGCAACTAATGAAAAACTGTTTTTT.

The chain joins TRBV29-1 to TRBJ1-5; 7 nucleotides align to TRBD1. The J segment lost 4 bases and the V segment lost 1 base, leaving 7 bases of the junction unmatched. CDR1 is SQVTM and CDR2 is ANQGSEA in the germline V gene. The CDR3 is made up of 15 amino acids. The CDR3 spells CSVEVTDRKNQPQHF. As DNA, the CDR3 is TGCAGCGTTGAAGTTACGGACAGGAAGAATCAGCCCCAGCATTTT.

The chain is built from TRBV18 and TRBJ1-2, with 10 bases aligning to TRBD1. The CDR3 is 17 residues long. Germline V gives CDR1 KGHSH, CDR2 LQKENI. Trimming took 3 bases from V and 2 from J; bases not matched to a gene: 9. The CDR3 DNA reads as TGTGCCAGCTCACCTACCGGGACAGGGGTTCTCAACTATGGCTACACCTTC. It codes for CASSPTGTGVLNYGYTF. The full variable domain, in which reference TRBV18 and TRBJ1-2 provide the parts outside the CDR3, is NAGVMQNPRHLVRRRGQEARLRCSPMKGHSHVYWYRQLPEEGLKFMVYLQKENIIDESGMPKERFSAEFPKEGPSILRIQQVVRGDSAAYFCASSPTGTGVLNYGYTFGSGTRLTVV.

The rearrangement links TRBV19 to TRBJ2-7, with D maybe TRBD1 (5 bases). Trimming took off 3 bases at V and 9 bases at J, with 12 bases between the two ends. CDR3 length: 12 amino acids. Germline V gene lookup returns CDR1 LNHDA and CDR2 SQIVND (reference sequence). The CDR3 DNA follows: TGTGCCAGTAGTATTCTTTCAGGGCCGCAGTACTTC. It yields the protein CASSILSGPQYF.

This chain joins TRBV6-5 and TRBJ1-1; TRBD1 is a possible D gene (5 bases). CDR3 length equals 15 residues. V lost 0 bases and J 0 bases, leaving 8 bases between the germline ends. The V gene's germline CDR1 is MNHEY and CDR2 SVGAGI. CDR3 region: CASSYSAGMNTEAFF. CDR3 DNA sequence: TGTGCCAGCAGTTACTCGGCAGGGATGAACACTGAAGCTTTCTTT.

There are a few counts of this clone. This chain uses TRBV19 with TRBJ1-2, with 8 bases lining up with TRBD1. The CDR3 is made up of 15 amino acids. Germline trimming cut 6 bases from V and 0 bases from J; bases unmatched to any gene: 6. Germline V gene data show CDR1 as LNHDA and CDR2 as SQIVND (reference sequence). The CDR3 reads CASSPGQDSNYGYTF. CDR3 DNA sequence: TGTGCCAGTAGCCCGGGACAGGATTCTAACTATGGCTACACCTTC.

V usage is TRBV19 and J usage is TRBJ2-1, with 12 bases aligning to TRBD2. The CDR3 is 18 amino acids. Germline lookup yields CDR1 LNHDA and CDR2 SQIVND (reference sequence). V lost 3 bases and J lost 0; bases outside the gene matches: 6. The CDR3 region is CASSMDGLAGTSYNEQFF. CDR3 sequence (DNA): TGTGCCAGTAGTATGGATGGACTAGCGGGGACCTCCTACAATGAGCAGTTCTTC.